This TCR beta chain was retrieved from a study of PD-L1 blockade in urothelial cancer. On the study more broadly: From 0 to 3 prior chemotherapy regimens had been given to the patients. Blood samples had a median of approximately 150,000 T cells, roughly 83,000 unique TCRs, and clonality 0.08 to 0.09.

Patients each gave 1 to 8 samples, pretreatment and on-treatment. Trimming removed 0 bases from V and 1 base from J; junction bases left unmatched: 20. Germline CDR1 reads SGDLS; CDR2 reads YYNGEE. CDR3 size: 22 residues. Profiled with immunoSEQ multiplex PCR; TCRdb holds only in-frame clones, not every one. The sample carries about 88,000 clones, 85% to 95% recorded once. The V and J genes are TRBV9 and TRBJ2-3; 10 positions agree with TRBD2. The TCR originated in a man aged 55 to 70 with urothelial cancer. Sample: PBMCs, taken around atezolizumab (anti-PD-L1) treatment. The CDR3 DNA follows: TGTGCCAGCAGCGTAGAAGGGCGCCAAGCGGGAGGGCCTCGCCGTGGCACAGATACGCAGTATTTT. It translates to CASSVEGRQAGGPRRGTDTQYF.